The next 13 T cell receptor beta chains were all read from a single sample in a study of T cell responses to AZD1222 COVID-19 vaccine. Here immunoSEQ multiplex PCR was the method, and the copy in TCRdb shows in-frame clones only, minus some. The sample includes roughly 80,000 clones, 90% of them seen just once. The sequences come from peripheral blood, collected 28 days after the second AZD1222 dose. These receptors all come from an adult who received the AZD1222 COVID-19 vaccine.

V and J are TRBV19 and TRBJ1-5; 10 positions match TRBD1. V lost 5 bases to trimming and J lost 4 bases; unmatched junction nucleotides: 11. This CDR3 region has 17 residues. CDR1 is LNHDA and CDR2 is SQIVND in the germline V gene (reference sequence). DNA for the CDR3: TGTGCCAGTAGTTCCCGTGGGCCGGGACAGGGGAATCAGCCCCAGCATTTT. Its translation: CASSSRGPGQGNQPQHF.

About this clone itself: Its ends do not fully match the called genes, so a read error is possible. The CDR3 loop reads CASSQEVRISF. CDR3 in DNA: TGTGCCAGCAGCCAAGAAGTCCGGATTTCCTTC. This chain connects TRBV3-1 (or the pseudogene TRBV3-2) to TRBJ1-2; D is ambiguous. CDR1 is LGHDT, CDR2 YNNKEL, per germline (reference sequence). The CDR3 covers 11 residues.

The chain links TRBV28 to TRBJ2-7; 7 positions agree with TRBD1. The length of the CDR3 is 15 residues. The germline gives CDR1 MDHEN, CDR2 SYDVKM. After removal of 3 bases from V and 2 bases from J, the junction contained 7 bases not matched to a gene. The chain's CDR3 is CASSFPRQGPYEQYF. Here the CDR3 DNA reads TGTGCCAGCAGTTTCCCACGACAGGGACCCTACGAGCAGTACTTC.

V gene TRBV5-4 combines with J gene TRBJ2-2, with 9 positions matching TRBD2. The CDR3 extends over 14 amino acids. J lost 5 bases, V lost 5 bases, and 4 bases had no gene match. In germline, CDR1 is SGHNT, CDR2 YYREEE (reference sequence). CDR3 residues: CASRRGGETGELFF. In DNA, the CDR3 is TGTGCCAGCAGGCGGGGGGGTGAAACCGGGGAGCTGTTTTTT. Supplemented by reference TRBV5-4 and TRBJ2-2, the full variable domain reads ETGVTQSPTHLIKTRGQQVTLRCSSQSGHNTVSWYQQALGQGPQFIFQYYREEENGRGNFPPRFSGLQFPNYSSELNVNALELDDSALYLCASRRGGETGELFFGEGSRLTVL.

This chain uses TRBV19 with TRBJ2-5; TRBD1 agrees at 8 bases. V shed 3 bases, J shed 6 bases, and the junction held 12 bases outside the gene matches. This CDR3 is built from 16 residues. The germline V gene encodes CDR1 LNHDA and CDR2 SQIVND (reference sequence). The CDR3 DNA is TGTGCCAGTAGTATCAGTGGACAGGGAGGAAGAAAGACCCAGTACTTC. Protein product: CASSISGQGGRKTQYF.

The chain's CDR3 is CASSSTAFSGNTIYF. The CDR3 DNA is TGCGCCAGCAGCTCTACAGCGTTCTCTGGAAACACCATATATTTT. The J gene is TRBJ1-3, the V gene TRBV5-1, with D unresolved. V shed 3 bases and J shed 0 bases, with 10 bases lying between them. Germline CDR1 reads SGHRS; CDR2 reads YFSETQ. This CDR3 region has 15 residues.

V is TRBV7-8 and J is TRBJ1-2; TRBD1 is a possible D gene (6 bases). The ends were cut back, 5 bases at V and 4 bases at J, with 11 bases in the middle. CDR1 SGHVS and CDR2 FQNEAQ come from the germline V gene. The CDR3 is 13 amino acids. This CDR3 reads CASSRDTAYGYTF. The CDR3 DNA reads as TGTGCCAGCAGCCGGGACACGGCCTATGGCTACACCTTC.

The chain joins TRBV28 to TRBJ2-7, with D possibly matching TRBD2 (6 bases). Germline V lookup: CDR1 MDHEN, CDR2 SYDVKM. The CDR3 has 14 amino acids. Trimming removed 4 bases at V and 6 bases at J, with 16 bases between. This CDR3 reads CASSSLDQGGEQYF. Written as DNA, the CDR3 is TGTGCCAGCAGTTCCCTAGATCAGGGAGGCGAGCAGTACTTC.

Turning to this clone: Other DNA sequences in the same sample also yield this CDR3. The rearrangement links TRBV7-9 to TRBJ1-2, with D uncertain. This CDR3 is built from 12 residues. CDR1 is SEHNR, CDR2 FQNEAQ, per germline (reference sequence). Trimming removed 1 base from V and 4 bases from J, with 4 bases in between. CDR3 sequence reads: CASSLGVYGYTF. For the CDR3, the DNA is TGTGCCAGCAGCTTAGGCGTCTATGGCTACACCTTC.

The J gene is TRBJ1-6, the V gene TRBV27, with D possibly being TRBD1 (6 bases). The CDR3 loop spans 16 amino acids. The V and J ends lost 5 bases and 6 bases respectively, with 17 bases between them. Germline CDR1 MNHEY, CDR2 SMNVEV (reference sequence). CDR3 nucleotide sequence: TGTGCCAGCAGTCCGGCAGGGGTTTTAGGTAATTCACCCCTCCACTTT. It translates to CASSPAGVLGNSPLHF.

The chain couples TRBV6-6 to TRBJ2-7; no clear D gene. Germline lookup yields CDR1 MNHNY and CDR2 SVGAGI (reference sequence). The CDR3 is 12 residues long. Trimming stripped 6 bases from V and 3 bases from J, with 9 bases between. CDR3 region: CASRSDDYEQYF. The CDR3 DNA follows: TGTGCCAGCAGATCGGACGACTACGAGCAGTACTTC.

This sequence joins TRBV5-1 and TRBJ1-1, with 7 nucleotides matching TRBD1. Germline CDR1 and CDR2: SGHRS and YFSETQ. CDR3 length: 15 residues. Trimming at V came to 8 bases and at J to 0 bases, leaving 10 bases not matched to a gene. CDR3 coding DNA: TGCGCCAGTAAAAACGCAGGGGGACTGAACACTGAAGCTTTCTTT. It encodes CASKNAGGLNTEAFF.

This chain connects TRBV24-1 to TRBJ2-5; D is undetermined. CDR3 size: 14 residues. V was pared by 3 bases and J by 5 bases, with 12 bases between. Germline CDR1 and CDR2: KGHDR and SFDVKD. CDR3 loop: CATSDPNGFETQYF. The DNA for the CDR3 is TGTGCCACCAGTGATCCTAATGGTTTCGAGACCCAGTACTTC.